This TCR beta chain was identified in a study of PD-L1 blockade in urothelial cancer. On the study more broadly: Patients with male sex and bladder-origin urothelial cancer accounted for about 85% of the roughly 29 enrolled.

CDR3 size: 15 residues. Losses at the gene ends were 6 bases for V and 5 bases for J; bases not matched to a gene: 10. Germline assignment: CDR1 MNHNS and CDR2 SASEGT. Assay used: immunoSEQ multiplex PCR; TCRdb lists only in-frame clones, some missing. Among some 100,000 clones listed, about 91% were seen once. Sequencing was performed on PBMCs, taken around atezolizumab (anti-PD-L1) treatment. The V gene is TRBV6-1, the J gene TRBJ1-5; 7 bases match TRBD1. The receptor was derived from a woman of 80 years or more with urothelial cancer. CDR3 nucleotide sequence: TGTGCCAGCAGCCCTGAGGGGACAGCCCATCAGCCCCAGCATTTT. It translates to CASSPEGTAHQPQHF.